The 14 T cell receptor beta chains listed next were all sequenced from one sample in a study of blood T cells in healthy people across ages. The use of a sample-barcoded 5' primer and a J-beta primer mix characterized a second PCR of about 6 to 12 cycles. TCRdb called the 5' RACE reads again in MiXCR, with one record for every CDR3 protein. This table holds about a million distinct CDR3 sequences, roughly half found once. The sample was blood. Receptors were obtained from a woman in her sixties or seventies in good health.

This clonotype was seen once. The CDR3 bases are TGTGCCAGCAGCCTGGCGGGGGGTGAACGCAATGAGCAGTTCTTC. It codes for CASSLAGGERNEQFF. V is TRBV7-3 and J is TRBJ2-1, with 8 positions matching TRBD2. The CDR3 runs 15 residues. Trimming removed 5 bases from V and 6 bases from J; junction bases left unmatched: 9. Germline CDR1 and CDR2: SGHTA and FQGTGA.

The gene calls are TRBV9 and TRBJ2-1; 11 bases fit TRBD2. The trim removed 4 bases at V and 6 bases at J, leaving 6 bases unmatched. This CDR3 is 15 amino acids long. In germline, CDR1 is SGDLS, CDR2 YYNGEE. In DNA, the CDR3 is TGTGCCAGCAGCCAGGGCGGGACTAGCGGCAATGAGCAGTTCTTC. The encoded protein is CASSQGGTSGNEQFF. The full variable domain, its missing parts supplied by reference TRBV9 and TRBJ2-1, is DSGVTQTPKHLITATGQRVTLRCSPRSGDLSVYWYQQSLDQGLQFLIQYYNGEERAKGNILERFSAQQFPDLHSELNLSSLELGDSALYFCASSQGGTSGNEQFFGPGTRLTVL.

The genes are TRBV5-1 and TRBJ2-5; TRBD2 aligns across 10 bases. The germline V gene has CDR1 SGHRS and CDR2 YFSETQ. Unmatched junction bases numbered 5, after V lost 4 bases and J lost 5 bases. The CDR3 runs 14 residues. The CDR3 region is CASSSGRADETQYF. As DNA, the CDR3 is TGCGCCAGCAGCAGCGGGAGGGCCGATGAGACCCAGTACTTC.

The V gene is TRBV6-5, the J gene TRBJ2-3; D is possibly TRBD2 (5 bases). The CDR3 consists of 15 residues. Trimming pared 3 bases from V and 4 bases from J, leaving 14 bases between. CDR1 MNHEY and CDR2 SVGAGI come from the germline V gene. The CDR3 coding sequence is TGTGCCAGCAGTTATTCCGGAGGCAGAGCAGATACGCAGTATTTT. Translating it yields CASSYSGGRADTQYF.

This clonotype was observed a handful of times. The chain carries TRBV15 and TRBJ2-1, with TRBD1 matching 9 bases. Trimming at V came to 3 bases and at J to 2 bases, leaving 5 bases not matched to a gene. This CDR3 comprises 16 residues. Germline V gene data show CDR1 as LNHNV and CDR2 as YYDKDF (reference sequence). The CDR3 loop is CATSSAQGATYNEQFF. The DNA for the CDR3 is TGTGCCACCAGCAGCGCACAGGGGGCAACCTACAATGAGCAGTTCTTC. Together with reference TRBV15 and TRBJ2-1, the CDR3 gives the full variable domain: DAMVIQNPRYQVTQFGKPVTLSCSQTLNHNVMYWYQQKSSQAPKLLFHYYDKDFNNEADTPDNFQSRRPNTSFCFLDIRSPGLGDTAMYLCATSSAQGATYNEQFFGPGTRLTVL.

The chain recombines TRBV20-1 with TRBJ2-1; the D gene is possibly TRBD2 (6 bases). Per germline, CDR1 DFQATT and CDR2 SNEGSKA (reference sequence). This CDR3 region has 14 residues. Trimming took 4 bases from V and 8 from J, leaving 18 bases between them. The CDR3 spells CSAKPASALDEQFF. In DNA, the CDR3 is TGCAGTGCTAAACCGGCTAGCGCACTCGATGAGCAGTTCTTC.

In this sample, this clonotype turned up a few times. The chain's CDR3 is CASSFARGSDTQYF. CDR3 nucleotides: TGTGCCAGCAGCTTCGCCCGGGGGTCAGATACGCAGTATTTT. The rearrangement joins TRBV28 to TRBJ2-3, with D possibly being TRBD2 (6 bases). This CDR3 comprises 14 residues. V lost 6 bases and J lost 4, with 14 bases in between. Germline V gene data show CDR1 as MDHEN and CDR2 as SYDVKM.

The chain employs TRBV6-2 or TRBV6-3 and TRBJ2-1, with 9 bases lining up with TRBD1. The CDR3 spans 11 residues. CDR1 and CDR2 (germline): MNHEY, SVGEGT. After removal of 10 bases from V and 8 bases from J, the junction contained 3 bases not matched to a gene. The CDR3 DNA reads as TGTGCCACCACAGGGGGCGATGAGCAGTTCTTC. Translation: CATTGGDEQFF.

With regard to this clonotype: A read error may produce the germline difference seen at one junction end. V and J are TRBV20-1 and TRBJ2-3; tentative D call: TRBD1 (5 bases). The CDR3 length is 14 residues. The germline CDR1 and CDR2 sequences are DFQATT and SNEGSKA (reference sequence). The CDR3 protein is CSARQGPSTDAQYF. The DNA for the CDR3 is TGCAGTGCTAGACAGGGTCCCAGCACAGATGCGCAGTATTTT.

This chain joins TRBV4-2 and TRBJ2-1; D is ambiguous. Germline V gene sequence: CDR1 LGHNA, CDR2 YNFKEQ. The CDR3 has 15 residues. V gave up 0 bases and J gave up 7 bases, with 13 bases separating them. The CDR3 nucleotides are TGTGCCAGCAGCCAAGATCCAGGAATGTGGAATGAGCAGTTCTTC. It codes for CASSQDPGMWNEQFF.

J is TRBJ2-1 and V is TRBV2; 11 positions agree with TRBD2. The ends lost 6 bases at V and 6 bases at J; junction bases unmatched: 4. The CDR3 spans 14 residues. The germline gives CDR1 SNHLY, CDR2 FYNNEI. The CDR3 bases are TGTGCCAGCAGCCGGACTAGCGGGTTCAATGAGCAGTTCTTC. Translated: CASSRTSGFNEQFF.

This clonotype appeared a few times. The rearrangement uses TRBV28 and TRBJ1-2; unclear D gene. Germline CDR1 is MDHEN and CDR2 is SYDVKM. The ends were cut back, 2 bases at V and 5 bases at J, with 15 bases in the middle. There are 15 residues in the CDR3. Here the CDR3 DNA reads TGTGCCAGCAGTTTAGCTGATCCGGGTTTATATGGCTACACCTTC. This encodes CASSLADPGLYGYTF.

The rearrangement joins TRBV5-5 to TRBJ2-1; D not certain. Germline CDR1 reads SGHKS; CDR2 reads YYEKEE (reference sequence). This CDR3 region has 16 residues. Trimming took off 4 bases at V and 0 bases at J, with 14 bases between the two ends. The CDR3 nucleotides are TGTGCCAGCAGCCCTGCGTTACGAAGCTCCTACAATGAGCAGTTCTTC. Its protein is CASSPALRSSYNEQFF. Full variable domain (missing parts from reference TRBV5-5 and TRBJ2-1): DAGVTQSPTHLIKTRGQQVTLRCSPISGHKSVSWYQQVLGQGPQFIFQYYEKEERGRGNFPDRFSARQFPNYSSELNVNALLLGDSALYLCASSPALRSSYNEQFFGPGTRLTVL.

The J gene is TRBJ1-1, the V gene TRBV10-3, with D hard to call. The CDR3 is 13 residues long. The germline CDR1 and CDR2 sequences are ENHRY and SYGVKD. V lost 10 bases and J 2 bases, leaving 14 bases between the germline ends. Written as DNA, the CDR3 is TGTGCCACCCAGACGGGTTTAAACACTGAAGCTTTCTTT. Translated: CATQTGLNTEAFF.